This T cell receptor (beta chain) derives from a study of vaccination effects on CD4 cells after COVID-19. Overall study: Each participant received a vaccine that was either BNT162b2 or mRNA-1273, given as two doses. A couple of convalescent patients each provided a sample, at 16 days and at one week before vaccination.

Profiling relied on immunoSEQ multiplex PCR, and the TCRdb table lists in-frame clones only, not all of them. The sample contains 20,000 to 25,000 clones, roughly 74% of which appear only once. The CDR3 totals 15 residues. The V end lost 5 bases, the J end lost 5 bases, and 17 bases lay between the germline ends. Germline CDR1 and CDR2: SNHLY and FYNNEI. ViraFEST used viral peptide pools to expand antigen-specific CD4+ T cells before sequencing. Researchers isolated CD4+ T cells once roughly ten days of culture had elapsed. Confirmation by PCR established that the person had SARS-CoV-2 infection between March and December 2020. Every well got a few million PBMC, which were grown with about 10 IU/ml IL-2 and 10 ug/ml peptides. It was on days 3 and 7 that half the medium was replaced with IL-2 medium. This clone was detected a few times. The target antigen is unknown.

The sequences come from CD4+ T cells from PBMCs cultured with a peptide pool, collected before COVID-19 vaccination. The clonotype comes from a human donor who had a prior SARS-CoV-2 infection. The genes are TRBV2 and TRBJ2-3; a possible D gene is TRBD2 (6 bases). The CDR3 region has the DNA TGTGCCAGCAGTTCCAGCGACCTTAGCGGAGATACGCAGTATTTT. This codes for CASSSSDLSGDTQYF.